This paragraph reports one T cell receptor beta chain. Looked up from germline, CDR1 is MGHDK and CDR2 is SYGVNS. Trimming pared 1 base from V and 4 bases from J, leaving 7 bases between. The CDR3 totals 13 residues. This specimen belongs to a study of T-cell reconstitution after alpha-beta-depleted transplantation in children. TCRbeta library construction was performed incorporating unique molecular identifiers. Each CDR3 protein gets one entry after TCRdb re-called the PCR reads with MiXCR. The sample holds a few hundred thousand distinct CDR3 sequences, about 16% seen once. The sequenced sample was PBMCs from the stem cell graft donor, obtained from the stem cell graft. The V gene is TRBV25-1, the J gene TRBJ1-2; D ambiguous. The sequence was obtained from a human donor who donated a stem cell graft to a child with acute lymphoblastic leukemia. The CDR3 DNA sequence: TGTGCCAGCAGTGAATCCATGGCCTATGGCTACACCTTC. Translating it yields CASSESMAYGYTF.